A single sample is the source of the 26 T cell receptor beta chains below, sequenced in a study of early T cells in non-severe SARS-CoV-2 infection. TCRdb ran MiXCR on the 5' RACE reads and lists one entry per CDR3 protein. This sample carries over 50,000 distinct CDR3 sequences, around 12% of them seen once, and the ten largest clones take 2.5% to 3%. The sample was whole blood. The receptor source for this set is an adult who was a healthcare worker with PCR-confirmed SARS-CoV-2 infection or an uninfected control (not recorded which).

V gene TRBV6-2 or TRBV6-3 combines with J gene TRBJ1-5, with D uncertain. The CDR3 sequence is 15 residues long. V was pared by 6 bases and J by 2 bases, with 14 bases between. The V gene's germline CDR1 is MNHEY and CDR2 SVGEGT. CDR3 bases: TGTGCCAGCAGCAGCGGACCGGACCGCAATCAGCCCCAGCATTTT. Protein product: CASSSGPDRNQPQHF.

This clonotype was counted ten times or more. This chain links TRBV10-3 with TRBJ1-1; D might be TRBD1 (5 bases). V was pared by 2 bases and J by 4 bases, with 11 bases between. The germline CDR1 and CDR2 sequences are ENHRY and SYGVKD. CDR3 size: 14 residues. CDR3 amino acids: CAISEQGTITEAFF. DNA for the CDR3: TGTGCCATCAGTGAGCAGGGTACGATCACTGAAGCTTTCTTT.

The table lists this clonotype with many counts. This chain joins TRBV7-6 and TRBJ2-2; D gene uncertain. The CDR3 totals 14 residues. In germline, CDR1 is SGHVS, CDR2 FNYEAQ. V was pared by 1 base and J by 2 bases, with 5 bases between. The CDR3: CASSLGSNTGELFF. The CDR3 DNA sequence: TGTGCCAGCAGCTTAGGATCCAACACCGGGGAGCTGTTTTTT. The variable domain in full, completed from reference TRBV7-6 and TRBJ2-2, reads GAGVSQSPRYKVTKRGQDVALRCDPISGHVSLYWYRQALGQGPEFLTYFNYEAQQDKSGLPNDRFSAERPEGSISTLTIQRTEQRDSAMYRCASSLGSNTGELFFGEGSRLTVL.

This clonotype was observed many times. The rearrangement links TRBV27 to TRBJ1-2, with a possible D match to TRBD1 (5 bases). V was shortened by 5 bases and J by 6 bases, with 13 bases between the two germline ends. Germline CDR1 MNHEY, CDR2 SMNVEV (reference sequence). CDR3 length equals 13 residues. The CDR3 DNA sequence: TGTGCCAGCAGTATCAGGGTAACGGATGGCTACACCTTC. This gives the protein CASSIRVTDGYTF.

The chain recombines TRBV30 with TRBJ1-1, with D unclear. This CDR3 contains 13 residues. Trimming removed 0 bases from V and 2 bases from J, with 7 bases in between. Germline V gene data show CDR1 as GTSNPN and CDR2 as SVGIG (reference sequence). CDR3 loop: CAWSVLTNTEAFF. The CDR3 DNA follows: TGTGCCTGGAGTGTCCTAACCAACACTGAAGCTTTCTTT. The full variable domain, in which reference TRBV30 and TRBJ1-1 provide the parts outside the CDR3, is SQTIHQWPATLVQPVGSPLSLECTVEGTSNPNLYWYRQAAGRGLQLLFYSVGIGQISSEVPQNLSASRPQDRQFILSSKKLLLSDSGFYLCAWSVLTNTEAFFGQGTRLTVV.

This clonotype was seen more than once but under ten times. The V call is TRBV9, the J call TRBJ1-6; D may be TRBD1 (5 bases). Germline V gene data show CDR1 as SGDLS and CDR2 as YYNGEE. This CDR3 is built from 15 residues. V lost 0 bases to trimming and J lost 6 bases, with 10 bases between them. CDR3 region: CASSVDWGGNSPLHF. The CDR3 DNA reads TGTGCCAGCAGCGTAGATTGGGGGGGTAATTCACCCCTCCACTTT.

This chain links TRBV29-1 with TRBJ2-5; 8 bases line up with TRBD2. The CDR3 consists of 12 residues. The germline V gene encodes CDR1 SQVTM and CDR2 ANQGSEA. Germline trimming cut 6 bases from V and 2 bases from J; bases unmatched to any gene: 2. For the CDR3, the DNA is TGCAGCGTCCGGGGGGGGCAAGAGACCCAGTACTTC. Its translation: CSVRGGQETQYF.

The gene calls are TRBV7-6 and TRBJ2-7; 14 bases match TRBD2. V shed 5 bases, J shed 4 bases, and the junction held 10 bases outside the gene matches. CDR1 and CDR2 from the germline V gene are SGHVS and FNYEAQ. This CDR3 contains 17 residues. CDR3 sequence (DNA): TGTGCCAGCAGCCCGTCCGGGACTAGCGGGGGAAGGTACGAGCAGTACTTC. Its protein is CASSPSGTSGGRYEQYF. Drawing the rest from reference TRBV7-6 and TRBJ2-7, the complete variable domain is GAGVSQSPRYKVTKRGQDVALRCDPISGHVSLYWYRQALGQGPEFLTYFNYEAQQDKSGLPNDRFSAERPEGSISTLTIQRTEQRDSAMYRCASSPSGTSGGRYEQYFGPGTRLTVT.

To note about this clonotype: A read error is possible here, since a much larger clone lies one base away. The chain uses TRBV9 and TRBJ2-7; 8 positions match TRBD1. The CDR3 contains 14 residues. Germline assignment: CDR1 SGDLS and CDR2 YYNGEE. After removal of 3 bases from V and 3 bases from J, the junction contained 5 bases not matched to a gene. In DNA form, the CDR3 reads TGTGCCAGCAGCGCCGGACAGGGAGGCTACGAGCAGTACTTC. It is translated as CASSAGQGGYEQYF.

This clonotype appeared many times. The junction and the germline gene differ at one end; a read error may be behind it. Here the CDR3 reads CASSSGLRANEKLFF. CDR3 nucleotides: TGTGCCAGCAGTTCGGGCCTGCGGGCTAATGAAAAACTTTTTTTT. The V and J genes are TRBV28 and TRBJ1-4, with D hard to call. Germline lookup yields CDR1 MDHEN and CDR2 SYDVKM. The CDR3 length is 15 residues.

Remarks on this clonotype: A single base separates this from a much larger clone, so it may be a read error. This chain joins TRBV11-2 and TRBJ2-3, with no clear D. The germline V gene encodes CDR1 SGHAT and CDR2 FQNNGV. The CDR3 runs 13 residues. In DNA, the CDR3 is TGTGCCAGCAGCCCCAGATTTTCAGATACGCAGTGTTTT. Encoded protein: CASSPRFSDTQCF.

In this sample, this clonotype turned up many times. J is TRBJ2-3 and V is TRBV2; weak D call: TRBD1 (6 bases). The CDR3 is made up of 14 amino acids. CDR1 SNHLY and CDR2 FYNNEI come from the germline V gene. The germline V and J ends were trimmed by 5 bases and 0 bases, with 9 bases remaining between them. CDR3 amino acids: CASSQGPSTDTQYF. CDR3 sequence (DNA): TGTGCCAGCAGTCAGGGGCCTAGCACAGATACGCAGTATTTT. Full variable domain (missing parts from reference TRBV2 and TRBJ2-3): EPEVTQTPSHQVTQMGQEVILRCVPISNHLYFYWYRQILGQKVEFLVSFYNNEISEKSEIFDDQFSVERPDGSNFTLKIRSTKLEDSAMYFCASSQGPSTDTQYFGPGTRLTVL.

The sample holds many counts of this clonotype. This chain uses TRBV5-1 with TRBJ2-3; D is unresolved. Looked up from germline, CDR1 is SGHRS and CDR2 is YFSETQ. The V end lost 2 bases, the J end lost 4 bases, and 14 bases lay between the germline ends. The CDR3 is 15 amino acids. DNA of the CDR3: TGCGCCAGCAGCTTACAGTTGGGCTCTTCAGATACGCAGTATTTT. This codes for CASSLQLGSSDTQYF.

This clonotype was seen repeatedly, ten times or more. The chain employs TRBV28 and TRBJ2-4; perhaps TRBD2 as D (6 bases). V lost 6 bases, J lost 9 bases, and 18 bases lay in between. Germline CDR1 reads MDHEN; CDR2 reads SYDVKM. CDR3 size: 14 residues. CDR3 bases: TGTGCCAGCAGCGGAGGGACTCTACGGGGCATTCAGTACTTC. Translated: CASSGGTLRGIQYF.

V gene TRBV7-9 combines with J gene TRBJ1-2; possibly TRBD1 for D (6 bases). Germline V gives CDR1 SEHNR, CDR2 FQNEAQ (reference sequence). Trimming pared 4 bases from V and 6 bases from J, leaving 15 bases between. This CDR3 comprises 14 residues. CDR3 nucleotides: TGTGCCAGCAGCTCCCTTCGGGGGCAGGATGGCTACACCTTC. Translating it yields CASSSLRGQDGYTF.

This clonotype occurred many times. The rearrangement joins TRBV24-1 to TRBJ2-1; TRBD2 aligns across 8 bases. This CDR3 has 18 amino acids. The germline CDR1 and CDR2 sequences are KGHDR and SFDVKD. Trimming cost V 4 bases and J 1 base; bases outside gene matches: 11. CDR3 sequence: CATSDTSGPEISYNEQFF. CDR3 DNA: TGTGCCACCAGTGACACTAGCGGCCCCGAAATATCCTACAATGAGCAGTTCTTC.

The gene calls are TRBV28 and TRBJ1-4; 7 positions match TRBD1. With V trimmed by 1 base and J by 8 bases, 4 bases remained unmatched. The germline V gene has CDR1 MDHEN and CDR2 SYDVKM. The CDR3 totals 14 residues. DNA for the CDR3: TGTGCCAGCAGTTTATATGGAGGGGGCGAAAAACTGTTTTTT. It is translated as CASSLYGGGEKLFF. Looking up the rest from reference TRBV28 and TRBJ1-4 gives the full variable domain: DVKVTQSSRYLVKRTGEKVFLECVQDMDHENMFWYRQDPGLGLRLIYFSYDVKMKEKGDIPEGYSVSREKKERFSLILESASTNQTSMYLCASSLYGGGEKLFFGSGTQLSVL.

Ten or more counts support this clonotype. V and J are TRBV30 and TRBJ1-1; D gene uncertain. V gave up 4 bases and J gave up 10 bases, with 13 bases separating them. CDR1 is GTSNPN and CDR2 is SVGIG in the germline V gene (reference sequence). The CDR3 sequence is 11 residues long. CDR3: CAWIWPKGAFF. Here the CDR3 DNA reads TGTGCCTGGATCTGGCCAAAAGGAGCTTTCTTT.

CDR3 amino acids: CSTWTVDTQYF. The CDR3 DNA reads TGCAGCACTTGGACTGTCGATACGCAGTATTTT. The chain carries TRBV29-1 and TRBJ2-3; perhaps TRBD2 as D (5 bases). The V and J ends lost 8 bases and 6 bases respectively, with 12 bases between them. CDR1 is SQVTM and CDR2 is ANQGSEA in the germline V gene. The CDR3 runs 11 residues.

V is TRBV12-3 or TRBV12-4 and J is TRBJ1-1; no firm D call. The CDR3 length is 14 residues. The ends were cut back, 3 bases at V and 0 bases at J, with 8 bases in the middle. The CDR3, as DNA: TGTGCCAGCAGTTTGGAACTTTTGAACACTGAAGCTTTCTTT. Its translation is CASSLELLNTEAFF.

This clonotype was counted ten times or more. The CDR3 DNA reads TGCAGTGCTAGAATAGGGGTCTTGGGAACTAATGAAAAACTGTTTTTT. This sequence encodes CSARIGVLGTNEKLFF. The J gene is TRBJ1-4, the V gene TRBV20-1, with a tentative D call TRBD1 (5 bases). There are 16 residues in the CDR3. The V gene's germline CDR1 is DFQATT and CDR2 SNEGSKA (reference sequence). The V end lost 2 bases, the J end lost 1 base, and 14 bases lay between the germline ends.

This clonotype was counted many times. This chain links TRBV11-2 with TRBJ1-1; the D gene is possibly TRBD1 (6 bases). CDR1 and CDR2 from the germline V gene are SGHAT and FQNNGV. Trimming removed 6 bases at V and 0 bases at J, with 11 bases between. CDR3 length equals 14 residues. CDR3 sequence (DNA): TGTGCCAGCAGTCCAGGGGTTCTGAACACTGAAGCTTTCTTT. Translated: CASSPGVLNTEAFF.

This clonotype was found many times. The J gene is TRBJ2-1, the V gene TRBV4-1; tentatively, D is TRBD1 (6 bases). The V gene's germline CDR1 is MGHRA and CDR2 YSYEKL. V shed 2 bases and J shed 8 bases, with 16 bases lying between them. The CDR3 is made up of 15 amino acids. The CDR3 DNA follows: TGCGCCAGCAGCCAAACACAGGGTAACCGGCATGAGCAGTTCTTC. This sequence encodes CASSQTQGNRHEQFF.

In this sample, this clonotype turned up many times. This chain uses TRBV7-9 with TRBJ1-6, with D unresolved. In germline, CDR1 is SEHNR, CDR2 FQNEAQ (reference sequence). There are 15 residues in the CDR3. V was trimmed by 5 bases and J by 9 bases, leaving 17 bases between them. This chain's CDR3 is CASSPSGQKGSPLHF. In nucleotides, the CDR3 is TGTGCCAGCAGCCCATCGGGCCAGAAAGGTTCACCCCTCCACTTT. The full variable domain, its missing parts supplied by reference TRBV7-9 and TRBJ1-6, is DTGVSQNPRHKITKRGQNVTFRCDPISEHNRLYWYRQTLGQGPEFLTYFQNEAQLEKSRLLSDRFSAERPKGSFSTLEIQRTEQGDSAMYLCASSPSGQKGSPLHFGNGTRLTVT.

The chain has TRBV9 and TRBJ2-7; 7 bases match TRBD1. Germline V gene data show CDR1 as SGDLS and CDR2 as YYNGEE. V trimming: 4 bases; J trimming: 5 bases; junction bases outside the gene matches: 9. This CDR3 is built from 14 residues. CDR3 sequence: CASSSGVGGHEQYF. The CDR3 region has the DNA TGTGCCAGCAGCTCCGGGGTAGGGGGCCACGAGCAGTACTTC.

The J gene is TRBJ2-3, the V gene TRBV7-9; 7 nucleotides agree with TRBD2. CDR1 and CDR2 from the germline V gene are SEHNR and FQNEAQ (reference sequence). Trimming removed 6 bases from V and 0 bases from J; junction bases left unmatched: 18. The CDR3 covers 19 residues. In DNA form, the CDR3 reads TGTGCCAGCAGAACCGGGGGTCTAGCGGCGGGCATCAGCACAGATACGCAGTATTTT. This codes for CASRTGGLAAGISTDTQYF. Full variable domain (missing parts from reference TRBV7-9 and TRBJ2-3): DTGVSQNPRHKITKRGQNVTFRCDPISEHNRLYWYRQTLGQGPEFLTYFQNEAQLEKSRLLSDRFSAERPKGSFSTLEIQRTEQGDSAMYLCASRTGGLAAGISTDTQYFGPGTRLTVL.